What follows describes a single T cell receptor beta chain. Its antigen is not identified. The CDR3 is 13 amino acids. Germline trimming cut 8 bases from V and 3 bases from J; bases unmatched to any gene: 6. Per the germline V gene, CDR1 is MNHEY and CDR2 is SVGAGI. This record comes from a study of identifying expanded T cells in peripheral blood. Whole-study findings and limits: Across healthy donors, higher total template counts meant significantly greater approximately 2-week count variance. Over about two and four weeks, about 15 and 19 clones changed, versus 1.2 between replicates.

No infections or other immune events were documented during collection. Profiled with immunoSEQ multiplex PCR; TCRdb holds only in-frame clones, not every one. The profile shows about 83,000 clones, approximately 90% of them singletons. The gene calls are TRBV6-5 and TRBJ2-7; 8 bases align to TRBD1. The TCR originated in a person aged 18 to 75 in good health. The sequencing input was blood. The CDR3: CASRDRGNYEQYF. CDR3 nucleotide sequence: TGTGCCAGCCGAGACAGGGGAAACTACGAGCAGTACTTC.